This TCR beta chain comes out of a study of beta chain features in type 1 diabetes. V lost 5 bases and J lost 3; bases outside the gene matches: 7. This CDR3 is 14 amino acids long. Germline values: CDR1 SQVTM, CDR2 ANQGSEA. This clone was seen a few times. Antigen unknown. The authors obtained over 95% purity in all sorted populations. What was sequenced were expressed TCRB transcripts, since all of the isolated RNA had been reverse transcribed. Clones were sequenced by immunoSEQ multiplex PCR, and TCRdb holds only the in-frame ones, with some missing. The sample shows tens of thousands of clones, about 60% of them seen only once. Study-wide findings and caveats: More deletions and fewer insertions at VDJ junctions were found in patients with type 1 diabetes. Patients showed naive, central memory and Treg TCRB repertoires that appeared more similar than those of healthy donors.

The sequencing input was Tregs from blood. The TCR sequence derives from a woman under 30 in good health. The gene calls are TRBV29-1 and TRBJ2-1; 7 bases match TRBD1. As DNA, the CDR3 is TGCAGCGTTAGAAAGGGGACAGACTACAATGAGCAGTTCTTC. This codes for CSVRKGTDYNEQFF.